A single sample gave rise to the 11 T cell receptor beta chains below, sequenced in a study of T cells in Graves' hyperthyroidism and ophthalmopathy (dated by TCRdb to the late 2010s). The library was built by means of multiplex PCR. TCRdb names Illumina HiSeq 2000 as the instrument used. The TCR beta CDR3 regions were amplified from RNA transcripts. For the first round of RT-PCR on the TCR CDR3, the HTBI primer set was used together with the Qiagen OneStep RT-PCR kit. Through fastp at Q25 and MiXCR, TCRdb rebuilt clones from the public reads, retaining in-frame beta chains. Identical CDR3 protein sequences are pooled into one entry, listed with their most common genes and DNA. The sample includes fewer than 650,000 distinct CDR3 sequences, with 40% to 50% observed a single time. The ten largest clonotypes hold around 44% of the sample. The specimen was peripheral blood or thyroid tissue (not recorded which). These receptors were taken from an adult woman with Graves' disease, either hyperthyroidism or ophthalmopathy (not recorded which).

The chain combines TRBV5-8 with TRBJ1-4; weak D call: TRBD1 (5 bases). The ends were cut back, 1 base at V and 5 bases at J, with 15 bases in the middle. The germline CDR1 and CDR2 sequences are SGHTS and YDEGEE. The CDR3 extends over 16 amino acids. The CDR3, as DNA: TGTGCCAGCAGCTTGCCGCCCGGGAGGGGAAATGAAAAACTGTTTTTT. Translating it yields CASSLPPGRGNEKLFF.

The sample holds many counts of this clonotype. This rearrangement joins TRBV7-9 to TRBJ2-7, with 7 nucleotides matching TRBD1. This CDR3 spans 15 amino acids. V lost 6 bases and J lost 5; bases outside the gene matches: 13. Germline CDR1 SEHNR, CDR2 FQNEAQ (reference sequence). This CDR3 is CASSLRGGSSDEQYF. The CDR3 bases are TGTGCCAGCAGTCTCAGAGGGGGCTCTTCGGACGAGCAGTACTTC.

CDR3 coding DNA: TGTGCCAGCAGCTTAGGGGGCAGGGCAGGCCCTTATGGCTACACCTTC. It is translated as CASSLGGRAGPYGYTF. The rearrangement joins TRBV7-2 to TRBJ1-2; perhaps TRBD1 as D (5 bases). The V gene's germline CDR1 is SGHTA and CDR2 FQGNSA. The CDR3 contains 16 residues. V lost 1 base and J lost 5, with 17 bases in between.

The rearrangement uses TRBV5-1 and TRBJ2-5; D possibly uses TRBD1 or TRBD2 (5 bases each). This CDR3 contains 13 residues. The V gene's germline CDR1 is SGHRS and CDR2 YFSETQ. V gave up 7 bases and J gave up 5 bases, with 15 bases separating them. CDR3 nucleotides: TGCGCCAGCGCCGTGGGGGTTGGGGAGACCCAGTACTTC. It encodes CASAVGVGETQYF.

This clonotype was observed at least ten times. This sequence joins TRBV6-6 and TRBJ1-4; perhaps TRBD1 as D (6 bases). V lost 8 bases and J 15 bases, leaving 16 bases between the germline ends. Germline V gene sequence: CDR1 MNHNY, CDR2 SVGAGI (reference sequence). The CDR3 has 11 amino acids. This chain's CDR3 is CASGGGYGVFF. In DNA, the CDR3 is TGTGCCAGCGGAGGGGGTTACGGGGTGTTTTTT.

The table lists this clonotype with many counts. The V call is TRBV2, the J call TRBJ1-2, with 9 bases matching TRBD1. The germline V gene has CDR1 SNHLY and CDR2 FYNNEI. The ends lost 6 bases at V and 2 bases at J; junction bases unmatched: 4. The CDR3 loop spans 14 amino acids. DNA for the CDR3: TGTGCCAGCAGCCGAACAGGGGGCAACTATGGCTACACCTTC. Translated: CASSRTGGNYGYTF.

This clonotype was detected a few times. A junction boundary mismatches the germline segment, possibly from a read error. This chain joins TRBV5-1 and TRBJ2-3; D might be TRBD1 or TRBD2, each matching 5 bases. CDR1 and CDR2 (germline): SGHRS, YFSETQ. The CDR3 spans 15 residues. The CDR3 protein is CASSFGTVRTDTQYF. Written as DNA, the CDR3 is TGTGCCAGCAGCTTCGGGACGGTCCGCACAGATACGCAGTATTTT.

This chain connects TRBV2 to TRBJ2-1; D is possibly TRBD2 (5 bases). The CDR3 runs 15 residues. Germline CDR1 SNHLY, CDR2 FYNNEI. V lost 4 bases and J lost 0, with 10 bases in between. The CDR3 sequence: CASSVEAPSYNEQFF. CDR3 in DNA: TGTGCCAGCAGTGTGGAGGCCCCCTCCTACAATGAGCAGTTCTTC.

The chain employs TRBV7-2 and TRBJ2-2, with D maybe TRBD1 (6 bases). Germline lookup yields CDR1 SGHTA and CDR2 FQGNSA. The CDR3 sequence is 17 residues long. The V and J ends lost 2 bases and 6 bases respectively, with 19 bases between them. In DNA, the CDR3 is TGTGCCAGCAGCTTAAGTGCAGGGGCAGGTACCCCCGGGGAGCTGTTTTTT. Translation gives CASSLSAGAGTPGELFF.

The V gene is TRBV7-8, the J gene TRBJ2-7; D might be TRBD2 (8 bases). The germline gives CDR1 SGHVS, CDR2 FQNEAQ. The V and J ends lost 5 bases and 2 bases respectively, with 25 bases between them. The CDR3 contains 18 residues. The CDR3 DNA sequence: TGTGCCAGCAGCCCAAGTGGCGGGGGGCACGGGACAGCCTACGAGCAGTACTTC. This encodes CASSPSGGGHGTAYEQYF.

The CDR3 sequence is CSARMASGRAYYEQYF. The CDR3 nucleotides read TGCAGTGCTAGAATGGCTAGCGGGAGGGCTTACTACGAGCAGTACTTC. J is TRBJ2-7 and V is TRBV20-1, with 12 bases lining up with TRBD2. This CDR3 spans 16 amino acids. Looked up from germline, CDR1 is DFQATT and CDR2 is SNEGSKA (reference sequence). Trimming at V came to 2 bases and at J to 3 bases, leaving 8 bases not matched to a gene.